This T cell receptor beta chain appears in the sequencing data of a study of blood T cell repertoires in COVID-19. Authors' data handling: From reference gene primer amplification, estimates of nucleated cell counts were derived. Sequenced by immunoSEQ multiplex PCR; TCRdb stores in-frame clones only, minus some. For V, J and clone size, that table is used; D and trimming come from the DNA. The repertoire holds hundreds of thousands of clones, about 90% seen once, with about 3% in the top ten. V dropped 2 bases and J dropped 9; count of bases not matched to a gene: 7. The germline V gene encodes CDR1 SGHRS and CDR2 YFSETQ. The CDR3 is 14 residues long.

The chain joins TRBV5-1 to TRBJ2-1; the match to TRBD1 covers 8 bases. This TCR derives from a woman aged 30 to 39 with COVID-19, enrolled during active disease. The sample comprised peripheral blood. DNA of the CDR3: TGCGCCAGCAGCTTTTCCCAGGGGGCAGGTGAGCAGTTCTTC. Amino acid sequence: CASSFSQGAGEQFF.